The subject of this entry is one T cell receptor (beta chain). The antigen is not known. The study ran its PCR with 60 Vbeta and 13 Jbeta primers. Method: immunoSEQ multiplex PCR; TCRdb's copy keeps in-frame clones and lacks some. The repertoire holds around 69,000 clones, with 65% to 70% as singletons. Germline-derived CDR1 and CDR2 are SGHRS and YFSETQ. Trimming stripped 4 bases from V and 7 bases from J, with 12 bases between. There are 13 residues in the CDR3. These data come from a study of cytomegalovirus exposure and HLA in healthy donors. Background on the study: As an earlier analysis found, around 200 million T cells yielded about 100 million unique TCR beta sequences. Findings and caveats of the study: V segments that were indistinguishable, TRBV6-2 and TRBV6-3 among them, were omitted from analysis.

The sequenced material came from PBMCs. The clonotype originates from a man between 40 and 49 years old in good health and CMV-seropositive. The V and J genes are TRBV5-1 and TRBJ1-5; D call uncertain. The chain's CDR3 is CASSENSDQPQHF. CDR3 sequence (DNA): TGCGCCAGCAGCGAAAACAGTGACCAGCCCCAGCATTTT.